Listed below are T cell receptor beta chains from one sample, sequenced in a study of T cell clusters in autoimmune cytopenias. TCRdb reanalyzed the multiplex PCR reads, giving one entry per CDR3 protein sequence and no DNA. The ten top clones account for around a fifth, within a sample of a few thousand distinct CDR3 sequences. The sequenced sample was peripheral blood. The receptors were gathered from a human donor with an autoimmune cytopenia or autoimmune hepatitis (not recorded which). Each CDR3 is given with its conserved first and last residue. For some rows the clone size is stated as once, few or many, or as a class when expanded; others skip it.

CDR3	V	J	size
CASHYRGAGDTEAFF	TRBV27	TRBJ1-1	NA
CSASHLANEQFF	TRBV20-1	TRBJ2-1	NA
CSVLGQGGDNEQFF	TRBV29-1	TRBJ2-1	medium-sized
CASSPPRGANTGELFF	TRBV7-2	TRBJ2-2	NA
CASSYARDRTLQPQHF	TRBV6-5	TRBJ1-5	medium-sized
CASSLAAGGWEETQYF	TRBV5-4	TRBJ2-5	medium-sized
CASSYSLASTDTQYF	TRBV6-5	TRBJ2-3	medium-sized
CASSSAGANTGELFF	TRBV4-3	TRBJ2-2	NA
CASRPRERSYQETQYF	TRBV6-2/TRBV6-3	TRBJ2-5	medium-sized
CAISQGQGKHEQYF	TRBV10-3	TRBJ2-7	medium-sized
CATSDPGSSGTGEQFF	TRBV24-1	TRBJ2-1	NA
CASSFTGRDYGYTF	TRBV5-6	TRBJ1-2	NA
CSARDLQGNSNQPQHF	TRBV20-1	TRBJ1-5	NA
CASSYRGAGTGELFF	TRBV6-5	TRBJ2-2	medium-sized
CATRGAGGRADTQYF	TRBV24-1	TRBJ2-3	medium-sized
CASSLFDMGVSKETQYF	TRBV5-1	TRBJ2-5	NA
CATIFRGDLNQPQHF	TRBV28	TRBJ1-5	NA
CSVSQGSSYEQYF	TRBV29-1	TRBJ2-7	medium-sized
CASSLRDRTTGELFF	TRBV4-3	TRBJ2-2	medium-sized
CASSYGIGEGYEQYF	TRBV6-2/TRBV6-3	TRBJ2-7	medium-sized
CSARPISGMAETQYF	TRBV20-1	TRBJ2-5	medium-sized
CSARLNTEAFF	TRBV20-1	TRBJ1-1	NA
CAWSSGTLNTGELFF	TRBV30	TRBJ2-2	medium-sized
CASSLRRGGDQYF	TRBV5-6	TRBJ2-5	medium-sized
CASSQEAGGDTDTQYF	TRBV4-3	TRBJ2-3	NA
CASSSRQGSDTQYF	TRBV5-1	TRBJ2-3	NA
CSARVGGGHGYTF	TRBV20-1	TRBJ1-2	NA
CAWRGLAINEQFF	TRBV30	TRBJ2-1	medium-sized
CATSDSGRANTGELFF	TRBV24-1	TRBJ2-2	NA
CASSSTPNTGELFF	TRBV19	TRBJ2-2	large
CASSTRDRGNTIYF	TRBV28	TRBJ1-3	NA
CASSWSSNEKLFF	TRBV12-3/TRBV12-4	TRBJ1-4	medium-sized
CASSLGQGYYEQYF	TRBV7-2	TRBJ2-7	NA